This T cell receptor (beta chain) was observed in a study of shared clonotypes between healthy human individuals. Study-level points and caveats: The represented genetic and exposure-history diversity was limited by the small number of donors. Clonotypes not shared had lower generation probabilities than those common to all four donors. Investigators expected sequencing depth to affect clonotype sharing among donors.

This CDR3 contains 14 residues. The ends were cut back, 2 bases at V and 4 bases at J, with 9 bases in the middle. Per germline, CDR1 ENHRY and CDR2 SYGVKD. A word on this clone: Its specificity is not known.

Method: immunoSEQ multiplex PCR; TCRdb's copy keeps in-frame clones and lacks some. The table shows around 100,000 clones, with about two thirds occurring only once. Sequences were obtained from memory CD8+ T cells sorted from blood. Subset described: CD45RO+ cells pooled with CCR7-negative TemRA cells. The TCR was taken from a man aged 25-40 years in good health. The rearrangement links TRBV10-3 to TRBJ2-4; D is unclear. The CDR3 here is CAISEPGEKNIQYF. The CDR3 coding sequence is TGTGCCATCAGTGAGCCCGGCGAGAAAAACATTCAGTACTTC.